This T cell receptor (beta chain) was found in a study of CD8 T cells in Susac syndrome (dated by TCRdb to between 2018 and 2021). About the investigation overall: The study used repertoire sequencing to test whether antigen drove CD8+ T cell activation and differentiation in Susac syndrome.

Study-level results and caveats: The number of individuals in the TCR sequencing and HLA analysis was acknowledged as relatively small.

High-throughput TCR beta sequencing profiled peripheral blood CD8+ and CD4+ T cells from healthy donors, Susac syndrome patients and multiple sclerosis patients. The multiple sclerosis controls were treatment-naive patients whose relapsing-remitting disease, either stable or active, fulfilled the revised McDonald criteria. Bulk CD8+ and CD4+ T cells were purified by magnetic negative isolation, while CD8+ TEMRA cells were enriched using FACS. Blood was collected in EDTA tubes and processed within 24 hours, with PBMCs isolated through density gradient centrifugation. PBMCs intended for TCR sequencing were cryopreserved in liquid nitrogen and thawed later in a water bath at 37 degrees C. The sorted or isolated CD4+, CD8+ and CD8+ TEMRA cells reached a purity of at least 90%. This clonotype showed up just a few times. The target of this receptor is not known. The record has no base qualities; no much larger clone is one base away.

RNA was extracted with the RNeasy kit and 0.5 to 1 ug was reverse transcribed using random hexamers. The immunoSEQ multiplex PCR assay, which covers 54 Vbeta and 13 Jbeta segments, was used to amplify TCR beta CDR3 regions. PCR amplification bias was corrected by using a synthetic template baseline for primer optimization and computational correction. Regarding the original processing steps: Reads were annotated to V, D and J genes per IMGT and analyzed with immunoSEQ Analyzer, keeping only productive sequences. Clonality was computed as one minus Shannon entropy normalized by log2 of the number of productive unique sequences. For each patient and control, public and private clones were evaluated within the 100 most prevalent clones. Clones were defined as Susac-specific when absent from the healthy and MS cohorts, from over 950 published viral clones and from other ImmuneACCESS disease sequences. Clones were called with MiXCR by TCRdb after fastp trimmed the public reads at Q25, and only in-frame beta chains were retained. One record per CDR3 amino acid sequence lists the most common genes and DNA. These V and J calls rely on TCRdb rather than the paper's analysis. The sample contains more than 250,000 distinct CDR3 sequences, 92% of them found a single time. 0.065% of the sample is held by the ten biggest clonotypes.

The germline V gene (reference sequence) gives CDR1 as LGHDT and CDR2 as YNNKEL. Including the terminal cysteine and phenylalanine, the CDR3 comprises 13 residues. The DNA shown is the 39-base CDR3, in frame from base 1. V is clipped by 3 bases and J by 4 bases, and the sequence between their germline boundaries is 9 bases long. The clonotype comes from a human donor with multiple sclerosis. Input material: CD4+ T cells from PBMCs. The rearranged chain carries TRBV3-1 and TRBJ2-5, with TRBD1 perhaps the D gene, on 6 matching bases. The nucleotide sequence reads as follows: TGTGCCAGCAGCCAGGGGGCCGGAGAGACCCAGTACTTC. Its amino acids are CASSQGAGETQYF.